This T cell receptor beta chain was sequenced for a study of T cells in women clearing cervical HPV infection. Study summary: Cases: HPV16-related CIN3 or worse on histology, a couple of invasive cancers. Controls gave blood once infection was undetectable; cases at lesion identification. Broader study findings: Controls had more TRBV6-7 (around 0.15%) than cases (around 0.11%). CIN3+ cases had significantly higher TCR richness than controls; evenness did not differ.

As to this clone: The antigen is unknown. Read coverage stops 3 residues before the CDR3 terminus; the germline J gene supplies the remainder.

Generated by immunoSEQ multiplex PCR, the TCRdb table keeps only in-frame clones and is missing some. The sample totals about 45,000 clones. J gave up 0 bases and V 7 bases, and 11 bases lay outside the gene matches. The germline V gene encodes CDR1 ENHRY and CDR2 SYGVKD. This CDR3 comprises 17 residues. Sequences were obtained from blood buffy coat. The chain carries TRBV10-3 and TRBJ2-2, with 7 bases lining up with TRBD2. The sequence came from a woman between 18 and 70 years old with a cervical HPV16 infection that either progressed to CIN3+ or cleared (not recorded which). The DNA read from the CDR3 is TGTGCCATCAAACCTGCGGTTAGCGGGCCGAACACCGGGGAG. Amino acids: CAIKPAVSGPNTGE. The entire CDR3 protein is CAIKPAVSGPNTGELFF.